A few counts support the clone carrying this T cell receptor beta chain. The data stem from a study of blood T cell repertoires in COVID-19. In the original processing: For nucleated cells, counts were estimated from reference gene primer amplification. Clones were sequenced by immunoSEQ multiplex PCR, and TCRdb holds only the in-frame ones, with some missing. D and trimming were read from the DNA, whereas the V and J calls and clone size are those reported in that table. The sample carries about 210,000 clones, about 87% recorded once. Cohorts were based on clinical histories the participants reported. All recovered Cohort 3 donors got two negative PCRs, got clearance, or saw symptom resolution. Trimming took off 5 bases at V and 10 bases at J, with 15 bases between the two ends. This CDR3 contains 14 residues. Germline V gene data show CDR1 as LGHNA and CDR2 as YNFKEQ.

This TCR derives from a man aged 30 to 39 who had recovered from COVID-19. The specimen sequenced was PBMCs or T cells enriched from blood (not recorded which). This rearrangement joins TRBV4-2 to TRBJ1-6; D gene uncertain. This CDR3 reads CASSNGGASSPLHF. Written as DNA, the CDR3 is TGTGCCAGCAGCAATGGCGGTGCTAGCTCACCCCTCCACTTT.